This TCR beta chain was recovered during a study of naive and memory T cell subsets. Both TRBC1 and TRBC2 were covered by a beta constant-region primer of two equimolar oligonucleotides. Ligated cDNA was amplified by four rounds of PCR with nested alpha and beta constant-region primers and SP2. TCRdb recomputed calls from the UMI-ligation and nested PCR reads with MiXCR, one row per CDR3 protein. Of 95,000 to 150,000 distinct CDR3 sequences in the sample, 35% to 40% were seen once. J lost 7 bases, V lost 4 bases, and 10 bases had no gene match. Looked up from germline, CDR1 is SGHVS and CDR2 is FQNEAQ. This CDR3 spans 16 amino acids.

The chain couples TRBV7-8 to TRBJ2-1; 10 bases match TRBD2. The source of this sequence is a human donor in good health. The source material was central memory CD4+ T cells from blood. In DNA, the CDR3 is TGTGCCAGCAGCTCTCTCGGACTAGCGGATACAAATGAGCAGTTCTTC. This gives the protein CASSSLGLADTNEQFF.